Ten or more counts support the clone carrying this T cell receptor (beta chain). The TCRbeta library incorporated unique molecular identifiers. MiXCR was run by TCRdb on the PCR reads, yielding one entry per CDR3 protein. This sample has 490,000 or so distinct CDR3 sequences, with roughly a tenth found just once. The sample is drawn from a study of T-cell reconstitution after alpha-beta-depleted transplantation in children. The CDR3 runs to 19 residues. Looked up from germline, CDR1 is SGHTA and CDR2 is FQGTGA. V lost 1 base, J lost 0 bases, and 19 bases lay in between. The clonotype originates from a child aged 2-15 years with inherited bone marrow failure, due to receive a stem cell transplant. The sequencing here drew on PBMCs, taken before TCRalphabeta/CD19-depleted stem cell transplant. The chain carries TRBV7-3 and TRBJ1-5; weak D call: TRBD1 (6 bases). The CDR3 DNA follows: TGTGCCAGCAGCTTAAGGGTGGGGGCCTCTTGGGATAGCAATCAGCCCCAGCATTTT. Amino acids: CASSLRVGASWDSNQPQHF. The entire variable domain, with the rest obtained from reference TRBV7-3 and TRBJ1-5, is as follows: GAGVSQTPSNKVTEKGKYVELRCDPISGHTALYWYRQSLGQGPEFLIYFQGTGAADDSGLPNDRFFAVRPEGSVSTLKIQRTERGDSAVYLCASSLRVGASWDSNQPQHFGDGTRLSIL.